The following is a TCR beta chain sequence with its context. These data are taken from a study of OX40 agonist ivuxolimab in advanced cancers. Generated by immunoSEQ multiplex PCR, the TCRdb table keeps only in-frame clones and is missing some. The sample holds under 50,000 clones, around 87% seen once. Specimen: CD4+ or CD8+ T cells sorted from blood, collected in a trial of the OX40 agonist ivuxolimab. This clonotype originated in an adult with an advanced solid tumor such as melanoma, head and neck, liver or kidney cancer.

CDR3 sequence: CASSQVQGSEYQPQHF. The CDR3 DNA follows: TGTGCCAGCAGCCAAGTTCAGGGGAGTGAATATCAGCCCCAGCATTTT. The chain links TRBV4-2 to TRBJ1-5; TRBD1 might be the D (6 bases). This CDR3 is 16 amino acids long. Germline CDR1 reads LGHNA; CDR2 reads YNFKEQ. V lost 1 base to trimming and J lost 5 bases, with 15 bases between them.